The next 16 T cell receptor beta chains were all read from a single sample in a study of cytomegalovirus exposure and HLA in healthy donors. The PCR used 60 Vbeta and 13 Jbeta primers. TCRdb keeps only in-frame clones here, not all; method: immunoSEQ multiplex PCR. The data show over 150,000 clones, 82% seen once. The material sequenced was PBMCs. Receptor source: a girl aged 10 to 17 in good health and CMV-seropositive.

The chain combines TRBV7-2 with TRBJ1-1; D ambiguous. Germline CDR1 and CDR2: SGHTA and FQGNSA. Trimming removed 5 bases at V and 2 bases at J, with 15 bases between. The CDR3 runs 15 residues. For the CDR3, the DNA is TGTGCCAGCAGCCGAGGAGGATCTCTAAACACTGAAGCTTTCTTT. Its translation is CASSRGGSLNTEAFF.

The chain links TRBV7-9 to TRBJ2-7; TRBD1 matches 9 bases. Looked up from germline, CDR1 is SEHNR and CDR2 is FQNEAQ (reference sequence). CDR3 size: 14 residues. Unmatched junction bases numbered 8, after V lost 4 bases and J lost 7 bases. The DNA of the CDR3 is TGTGCCAGCAGCTCACAGGGGGCCCCGAGGGAGCAGTACTTC. This encodes CASSSQGAPREQYF. The full variable domain, with the rest looked up from reference TRBV7-9 and TRBJ2-7, is DTGVSQNPRHKITKRGQNVTFRCDPISEHNRLYWYRQTLGQGPEFLTYFQNEAQLEKSRLLSDRFSAERPKGSFSTLEIQRTEQGDSAMYLCASSSQGAPREQYFGPGTRLTVT.

The genes are TRBV5-1 and TRBJ2-2; possibly TRBD1 for D (6 bases). Germline V gene lookup returns CDR1 SGHRS and CDR2 YFSETQ. The CDR3 runs to 14 residues. V lost 1 base and J lost 6, with 10 bases in between. The CDR3 bases are TGCGCCAGCAGCTTGACAGGGCGGTCCGGGGAGCTGTTTTTT. It codes for CASSLTGRSGELFF.

The V call is TRBV5-1, the J call TRBJ1-2; D is unresolved. There are 16 residues in the CDR3. Germline assignment: CDR1 SGHRS and CDR2 YFSETQ. V was pared by 4 bases and J by 7 bases, with 23 bases between. The CDR3 nucleotides read TGCGCCAGCAGCCTCCTGGGCCGGATTGATTTGGGTGGCTACACCTTC. Its translation is CASSLLGRIDLGGYTF.

This rearrangement joins TRBV7-6 to TRBJ1-1; D may be TRBD1 (5 bases). From germline, CDR1 is SGHVS and CDR2 FNYEAQ. The V gene lost 3 bases and the J gene lost 7 bases, with 15 bases spanning the gap. This CDR3 comprises 14 residues. CDR3 nucleotide sequence: TGTGCCAGCAGCTTGGGGACGGGGGAGGGTGAAGCTTTCTTT. Protein product: CASSLGTGEGEAFF.

The CDR3 DNA reads as TGTGCCAGCAGTTCCCGGACTAGCGGGAGGGCCTACAATGAGCAGTTCTTC. Translation gives CASSSRTSGRAYNEQFF. This chain connects TRBV27 to TRBJ2-1; 15 bases agree with TRBD2. The CDR3 is 17 residues long. Germline loops: CDR1 MNHEY, CDR2 SMNVEV (reference sequence). V lost 4 bases to trimming and J lost 2 bases; unmatched junction nucleotides: 3.

This rearrangement joins TRBV7-8 to TRBJ2-7; the D gene is possibly TRBD1 (6 bases). With 4 bases removed from V and 2 bases from J, the gap between germline ends came to 15 bases. The CDR3 loop spans 15 amino acids. Germline CDR1 and CDR2: SGHVS and FQNEAQ. DNA of the CDR3: TGTGCCAGCAGCTCATTAGGGGGTGGCCCCTACGAGCAGTACTTC. This codes for CASSSLGGGPYEQYF.

V usage is TRBV20-1 and J usage is TRBJ1-1, with D possibly being TRBD1 (5 bases). V lost 3 bases and J 8 bases, leaving 10 bases between the germline ends. The CDR3 runs to 11 residues. CDR1 and CDR2 from the germline V gene are DFQATT and SNEGSKA (reference sequence). The CDR3 region has the DNA TGCAGTGCTAGGTCGACAGCCGAAGCTTTCTTT. Its translation is CSARSTAEAFF.

The rearrangement uses TRBV5-4 and TRBJ1-5; tentative D call: TRBD1 (6 bases). Germline CDR1 is SGHNT and CDR2 is YYREEE (reference sequence). V was shortened by 2 bases and J by 2 bases, with 8 bases between the two germline ends. The CDR3 has 14 residues. DNA for the CDR3: TGTGCCAGCAGCTTACAGGGTGGCAATCAGCCCCAGCATTTT. Its protein product is CASSLQGGNQPQHF. The full variable domain, in which reference TRBV5-4 and TRBJ1-5 provide the parts outside the CDR3, is ETGVTQSPTHLIKTRGQQVTLRCSSQSGHNTVSWYQQALGQGPQFIFQYYREEENGRGNFPPRFSGLQFPNYSSELNVNALELDDSALYLCASSLQGGNQPQHFGDGTRLSIL.

This chain connects TRBV15 to TRBJ2-4; 8 bases fit TRBD1. Germline values: CDR1 LNHNV, CDR2 YYDKDF (reference sequence). The CDR3 is made up of 19 amino acids. Trimming cost V 0 bases and J 6 bases; bases outside gene matches: 16. CDR3 residues: CATSRDHARQSGGRNIQYF. Here the CDR3 DNA reads TGTGCCACCAGCAGAGACCACGCCAGGCAGTCAGGGGGCCGAAACATTCAGTACTTC.

V gene TRBV6-1 combines with J gene TRBJ1-1, with 7 nucleotides matching TRBD1. Trimming at V came to 6 bases and at J to 8 bases, leaving 3 bases not matched to a gene. The germline gives CDR1 MNHNS, CDR2 SASEGT. There are 11 residues in the CDR3. The DNA for the CDR3 is TGTGCCAGCAGGAAGACAGGGGAAGCTTTCTTT. This sequence encodes CASRKTGEAFF.

This rearrangement joins TRBV11-2 to TRBJ2-7; D is unresolved. The CDR3 spans 12 residues. Deletions cut 5 bases from V and 6 bases from J, with 11 bases between. Per the germline V gene, CDR1 is SGHAT and CDR2 is FQNNGV. CDR3 region: CASSPMRREQYF. DNA of the CDR3: TGTGCCAGCAGCCCAATGCGGCGCGAGCAGTACTTC.

The chain employs TRBV12-5 and TRBJ2-3; D ambiguous. CDR1 is LGHNT and CDR2 is FRNRAP in the germline V gene. V dropped 1 base and J dropped 4 bases, with 9 bases sitting between them. The CDR3 consists of 14 residues. The CDR3 coding sequence is TGTGCTAGTGGTTTGGCACTTTTCCCAGATACGCAGTATTTT. Translated: CASGLALFPDTQYF.

The chain joins TRBV2 to TRBJ2-2; D is perhaps TRBD2 (5 bases). Germline assignment: CDR1 SNHLY and CDR2 FYNNEI. This CDR3 comprises 15 residues. Trimming pared 7 bases from V and 3 bases from J, leaving 15 bases between. DNA of the CDR3: TGTGCCAGCATCCGAGGGAACGGGTACACCGGGGAGCTGTTTTTT. Protein product: CASIRGNGYTGELFF. Full variable domain (missing parts from reference TRBV2 and TRBJ2-2): EPEVTQTPSHQVTQMGQEVILRCVPISNHLYFYWYRQILGQKVEFLVSFYNNEISEKSEIFDDQFSVERPDGSNFTLKIRSTKLEDSAMYFCASIRGNGYTGELFFGEGSRLTVL.

V is TRBV5-4 and J is TRBJ1-5; TRBD1 matches at 8 bases. J gave up 5 bases and V 3 bases, and 4 bases lay outside the gene matches. CDR3 length: 14 amino acids. Germline CDR1 is SGHNT and CDR2 is YYREEE (reference sequence). The CDR3 coding sequence is TGTGCCAGCAGCTCGGACAGGGACCATCAGCCCCAGCATTTT. This sequence encodes CASSSDRDHQPQHF.

The chain joins TRBV9 to TRBJ2-1, with a weak D call TRBD2 (6 bases). The CDR3 has 14 residues. CDR1 is SGDLS, CDR2 YYNGEE, per germline. Between the trimmed V and J ends, which lost 6 bases and 0 bases, there was a span of 10 bases. The CDR3 nucleotides read TGTGCCAGCACTGCGGGAAGCTCCTACAATGAGCAGTTCTTC. Residues: CASTAGSSYNEQFF.